These 14 T cell receptor beta chains share one sample of origin, sequenced in a study of T cell repertoires in cytomegalovirus infection. Their antigens remain unidentified. TCRdb fed the reads into MiXCR, producing one record per CDR3 protein. Among about 830,000 distinct CDR3 sequences, about 30% were seen once, and the ten largest hold 9.5% to 15%. Specimen: cultured CD8+ T cells from PBMCs, collected from culture after CMV antigen stimulation. All receptors come from a human donor in good health (CMV status not recorded). Some clones in this sample may be carry-over from other donors' samples.

The gene calls are TRBV27 and TRBJ2-3; TRBD2 matches 7 bases. The length of the CDR3 is 17 residues. After removal of 2 bases from V and 0 bases from J, the junction contained 8 bases not matched to a gene. The germline CDR1 and CDR2 sequences are MNHEY and SMNVEV (reference sequence). The CDR3 bases are TGTGCCAGCAGTTTACTAGCGGATGTAACTAGCACAGATACGCAGTATTTT. This translates into CASSLLADVTSTDTQYF.

The sample holds a few counts of this clonotype. The chain employs TRBV27 and TRBJ1-2; no reliable D call. Germline CDR1 and CDR2: MNHEY and SMNVEV (reference sequence). Trimming removed 6 bases from V and 4 bases from J, with 12 bases in between. This CDR3 spans 13 amino acids. DNA for the CDR3: TGTGCCAGCAGATCCAAGGGTGCCTATGGCTACACCTTC. Amino acids: CASRSKGAYGYTF.

The chain is built from TRBV12-3 or TRBV12-4 and TRBJ1-1; TRBD1 agrees at 9 bases. The V gene end was trimmed by 6 bases and the J gene end by 1 base; junction bases not matched to a gene: 6. The CDR3 has 15 amino acids. This chain's CDR3 is CASRSTGQGNTEAFF. The DNA for the CDR3 is TGTGCCAGCAGGTCGACGGGACAGGGGAACACTGAAGCTTTCTTT.

This clonotype was observed a handful of times. This chain links TRBV6-6 with TRBJ2-1; D is perhaps TRBD2 (6 bases). The CDR3 runs to 15 residues. V dropped 2 bases and J dropped 3 bases, with 11 bases sitting between them. Looked up from germline, CDR1 is MNHNY and CDR2 is SVGAGI (reference sequence). In nucleotides, the CDR3 is TGTGCCAGCAGTTACGGAATTAGCGGCTACAATGAGCAGTTCTTC. The encoded protein is CASSYGISGYNEQFF.

This clonotype was observed many times. This chain joins TRBV7-6 and TRBJ2-7; 9 bases are a match to TRBD1. Germline trimming cut 1 base from V and 1 base from J; bases unmatched to any gene: 2. Germline CDR1 reads SGHVS; CDR2 reads FNYEAQ. The CDR3 spans 15 residues. Here the CDR3 reads CASSLEGQGSYEQYF. Written as DNA, the CDR3 is TGTGCCAGCAGCTTAGAGGGACAGGGATCCTACGAGCAGTACTTC.

The chain uses TRBV9 and TRBJ2-2; maybe TRBD2 (7 bases). Trimming removed 0 bases from V and 4 bases from J, with 10 bases in between. Germline V gene lookup returns CDR1 SGDLS and CDR2 YYNGEE. The CDR3 contains 15 residues. CDR3 sequence (DNA): TGTGCCAGCAGCGTAGGCGGGGGCGGCACCGGGGAGCTGTTTTTT. It encodes CASSVGGGGTGELFF. Based on the CDR3 plus reference TRBV9 and TRBJ2-2, the full variable domain is DSGVTQTPKHLITATGQRVTLRCSPRSGDLSVYWYQQSLDQGLQFLIQYYNGEERAKGNILERFSAQQFPDLHSELNLSSLELGDSALYFCASSVGGGGTGELFFGEGSRLTVL.

This clonotype was observed a single time. This sequence may be a read error, since a much larger clone differs from it by one base. The chain carries TRBV7-8 and TRBJ2-7, with a weak D call TRBD2 (6 bases). Germline CDR1 reads SGHVS; CDR2 reads FQNEAQ. The V and J ends lost 1 base and 2 bases respectively, with 12 bases between them. The CDR3 is 15 residues long. Here the CDR3 reads CASSLDAEGPYEQYV. The CDR3 DNA is TGTGCCAGCAGCTTAGACGCGGAGGGTCCCTACGAGCAGTACGTC.

This clonotype was observed a few times. The gene calls are TRBV11-2 and TRBJ1-4; D is unresolved. The germline CDR1 and CDR2 sequences are SGHAT and FQNNGV. V was shortened by 4 bases and J by 0 bases, with 9 bases between the two germline ends. This CDR3 is 15 amino acids long. CDR3 DNA sequence: TGTGCCAGCAGCTCCTATTTAGCAACTAATGAAAAACTGTTTTTT. This translates into CASSSYLATNEKLFF.

This clonotype has a handful of counts. The V and J genes are TRBV7-9 and TRBJ1-2; D is perhaps TRBD1 (5 bases). The CDR3 consists of 14 residues. Deletions cut 5 bases from V and 7 bases from J, with 17 bases between. Germline V gene data show CDR1 as SEHNR and CDR2 as FQNEAQ (reference sequence). The CDR3 DNA follows: TGTGCCAGCAGCGATTCGGGATACGGGGCTGGCTACACCTTC. This translates into CASSDSGYGAGYTF.

This chain links TRBV2 with TRBJ2-1; D possibly corresponds to TRBD2 (6 bases). Looked up from germline, CDR1 is SNHLY and CDR2 is FYNNEI. V was cut by 10 bases and J by 2 bases, with 12 bases left in between. This CDR3 has 13 amino acids. The CDR3 protein is CATRGGAYNEQFF. The CDR3 coding sequence is TGTGCCACCCGGGGAGGAGCCTACAATGAGCAGTTCTTC.

There are many counts of this clonotype. The V and J genes are TRBV3-1 and TRBJ2-6; D not certain. The CDR3 runs 18 residues. V was cut by 0 bases and J by 0 bases, with 12 bases left in between. The germline V gene encodes CDR1 LGHDT and CDR2 YNNKEL (reference sequence). The CDR3 here is CASSQEAVFFSGANVLTF. The CDR3 DNA sequence: TGTGCCAGCAGCCAAGAGGCAGTTTTTTTCTCTGGGGCCAACGTCCTGACTTTC.

This clonotype was counted only a few times. The chain uses TRBV28 and TRBJ2-4; TRBD1 agrees at 7 bases. Germline lookup yields CDR1 MDHEN and CDR2 SYDVKM. V shed 3 bases and J 6 bases; nucleotides not matched to a gene: 8. This CDR3 is 15 amino acids long. The CDR3 is CASSLLRDRPNIQYF. As DNA, the CDR3 is TGTGCCAGCAGTTTGTTACGGGACAGACCAAACATTCAGTACTTC.

This clonotype has only a few counts. The gene calls are TRBV7-9 and TRBJ1-2; tentative D call: TRBD1 (6 bases). The germline CDR1 and CDR2 sequences are SEHNR and FQNEAQ (reference sequence). The V end lost 5 bases, the J end lost 8 bases, and 15 bases lay between the germline ends. This CDR3 is built from 13 residues. CDR3 region: CASSPQGPWGYTF. The CDR3 region has the DNA TGTGCCAGCAGCCCGCAGGGGCCGTGGGGCTACACCTTC.

The genes are TRBV6-2 or TRBV6-3 and TRBJ2-3, with D possibly being TRBD1 or TRBD2 (5 bases each). Per germline, CDR1 MNHEY and CDR2 SVGEGT. This CDR3 comprises 13 residues. V was clipped by 2 bases and J by 6 bases, with 9 bases between them. The CDR3 DNA follows: TGTGCCAGCAGTTACCAGGGAGCGGATACGCAGTATTTT. Translating gives CASSYQGADTQYF.